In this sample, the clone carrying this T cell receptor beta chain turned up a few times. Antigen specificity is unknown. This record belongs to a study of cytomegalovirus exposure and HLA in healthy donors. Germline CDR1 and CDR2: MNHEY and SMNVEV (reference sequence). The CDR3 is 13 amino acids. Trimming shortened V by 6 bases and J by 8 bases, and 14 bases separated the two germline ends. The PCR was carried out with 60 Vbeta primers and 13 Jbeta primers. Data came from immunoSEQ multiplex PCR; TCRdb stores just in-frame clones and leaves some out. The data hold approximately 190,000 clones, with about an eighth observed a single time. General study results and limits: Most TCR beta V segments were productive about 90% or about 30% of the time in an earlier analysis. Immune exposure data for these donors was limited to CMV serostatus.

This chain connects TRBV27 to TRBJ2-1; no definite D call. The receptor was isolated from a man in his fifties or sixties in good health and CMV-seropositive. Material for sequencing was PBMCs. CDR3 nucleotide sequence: TGTGCCAGCAGCCTACCCGCGGCCCATGAGCAGTTCTTC. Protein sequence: CASSLPAAHEQFF.